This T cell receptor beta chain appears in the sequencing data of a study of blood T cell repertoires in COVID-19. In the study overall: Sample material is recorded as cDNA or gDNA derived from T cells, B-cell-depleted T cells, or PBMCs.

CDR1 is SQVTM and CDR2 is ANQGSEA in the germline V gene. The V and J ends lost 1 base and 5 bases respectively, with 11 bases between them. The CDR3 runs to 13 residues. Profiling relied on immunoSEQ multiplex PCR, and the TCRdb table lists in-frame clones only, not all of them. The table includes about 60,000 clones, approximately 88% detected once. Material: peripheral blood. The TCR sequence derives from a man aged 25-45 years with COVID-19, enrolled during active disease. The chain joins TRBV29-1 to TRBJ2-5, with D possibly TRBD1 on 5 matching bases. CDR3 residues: CSVEVAGRETQYF. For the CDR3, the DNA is TGCAGCGTTGAAGTGGCAGGGCGGGAGACCCAGTACTTC. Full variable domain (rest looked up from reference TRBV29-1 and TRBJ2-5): SAVISQKPSRDICQRGTSLTIQCQVDSQVTMMFWYRQQPGQSLTLIATANQGSEATYESGFVIDKFPISRPNLTFSTLTVSNMSPEDSSIYLCSVEVAGRETQYFGPGTRLLVL.